This T cell receptor (beta chain) emerged from a study of shared clonotypes between healthy human individuals. Clones were read by immunoSEQ multiplex PCR, and TCRdb kept only the in-frame ones, dropping some. The table shows more than 1 million clones, with approximately 80% occurring only once. The table lists this clone with many counts. The junction had 4 bases not matched to a gene; V was cut back by 0 bases and J by 4 bases. Germline V gene lookup returns CDR1 PRHDT and CDR2 FYEKMQ (reference sequence). This CDR3 is built from 16 residues. Sequenced: memory CD4+ T cells from PBMCs. The subset is: CD45RA-negative fraction. This chain uses TRBV13 with TRBJ2-5; 11 bases are a match to TRBD2. The receptor was isolated from a man aged 18 to 30 in good health. Some clones in this sample may be carry-over from other donors' samples. The CDR3 is CASSLGGLAVGETQYF. In DNA, the CDR3 is TGTGCCAGCAGCTTAGGGGGACTAGCGGTTGGAGAGACCCAGTACTTC.